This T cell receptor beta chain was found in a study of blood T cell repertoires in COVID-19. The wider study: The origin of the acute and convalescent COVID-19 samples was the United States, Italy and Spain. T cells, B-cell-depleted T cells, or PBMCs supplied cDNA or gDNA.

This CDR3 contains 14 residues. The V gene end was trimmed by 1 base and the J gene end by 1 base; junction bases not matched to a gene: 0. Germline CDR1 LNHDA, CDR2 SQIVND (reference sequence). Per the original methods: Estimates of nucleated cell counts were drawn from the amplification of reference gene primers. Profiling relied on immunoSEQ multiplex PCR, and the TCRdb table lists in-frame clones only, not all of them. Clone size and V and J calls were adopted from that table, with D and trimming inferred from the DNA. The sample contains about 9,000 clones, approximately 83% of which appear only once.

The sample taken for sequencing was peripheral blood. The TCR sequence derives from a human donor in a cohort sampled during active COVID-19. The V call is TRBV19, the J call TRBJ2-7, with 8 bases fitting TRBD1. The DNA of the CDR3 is TGTGCCAGTAGTATAGGGACAGGGTCCTACGAGCAGTACTTC. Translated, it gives CASSIGTGSYEQYF.